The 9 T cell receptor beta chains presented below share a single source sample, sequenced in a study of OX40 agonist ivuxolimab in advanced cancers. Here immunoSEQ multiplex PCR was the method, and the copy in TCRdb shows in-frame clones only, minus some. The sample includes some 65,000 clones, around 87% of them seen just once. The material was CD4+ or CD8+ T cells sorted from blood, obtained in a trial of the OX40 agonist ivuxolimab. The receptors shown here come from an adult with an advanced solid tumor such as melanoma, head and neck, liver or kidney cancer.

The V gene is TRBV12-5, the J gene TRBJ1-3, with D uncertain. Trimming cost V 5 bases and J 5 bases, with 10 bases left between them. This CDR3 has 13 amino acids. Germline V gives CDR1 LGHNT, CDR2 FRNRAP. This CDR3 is CASGPGDRNTIYF. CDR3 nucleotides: TGTGCTAGTGGTCCGGGAGATAGAAACACCATATATTTT.

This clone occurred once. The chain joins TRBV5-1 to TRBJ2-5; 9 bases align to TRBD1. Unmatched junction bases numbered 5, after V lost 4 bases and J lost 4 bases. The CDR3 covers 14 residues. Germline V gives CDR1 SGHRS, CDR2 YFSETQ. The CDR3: CASSGTGGGETQYF. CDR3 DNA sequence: TGCGCCAGCAGCGGTACAGGGGGCGGAGAGACCCAGTACTTC.

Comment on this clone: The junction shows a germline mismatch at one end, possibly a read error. CDR3 amino acids: CASSLRPGSFNEQFF. The CDR3 nucleotides are TGTGCCAGCAGCTTACGGCCGGGTTCCTTCAATGAGCAGTTCTTC. The chain has TRBV7-8 and TRBJ2-1; no clear D. CDR3 length: 15 residues. Germline CDR1 SGHVS, CDR2 FQNEAQ.

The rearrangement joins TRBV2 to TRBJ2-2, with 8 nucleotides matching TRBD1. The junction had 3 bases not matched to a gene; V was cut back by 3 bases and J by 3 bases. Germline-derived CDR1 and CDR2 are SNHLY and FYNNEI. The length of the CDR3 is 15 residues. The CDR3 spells CASSEQQGDTGELFF. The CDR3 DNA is TGTGCCAGCAGTGAGCAACAGGGGGACACCGGGGAGCTGTTTTTT.

CDR3: CAWSGRVVAFETQYF. Here the CDR3 DNA reads TGTGCCTGGAGTGGGAGGGTAGTCGCCTTCGAGACCCAGTACTTC. The chain has TRBV30 and TRBJ2-5; D perhaps matches TRBD2 (6 bases). CDR3 length: 15 residues. CDR1 is GTSNPN, CDR2 SVGIG, per germline (reference sequence). Trimming took 1 base from V and 5 from J, leaving 17 bases between them.

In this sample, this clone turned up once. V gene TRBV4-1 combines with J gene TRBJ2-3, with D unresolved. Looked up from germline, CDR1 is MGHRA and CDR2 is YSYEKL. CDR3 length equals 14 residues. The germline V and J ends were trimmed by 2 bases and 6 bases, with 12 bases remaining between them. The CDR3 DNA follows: TGCGCCAGCAGCCAACCACCAGAGGTTGATACGCAGTATTTT. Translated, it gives CASSQPPEVDTQYF.

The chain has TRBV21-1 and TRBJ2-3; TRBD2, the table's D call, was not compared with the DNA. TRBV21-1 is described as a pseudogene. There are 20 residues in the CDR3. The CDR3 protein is CASSSRLAEKTCVLTDTQYF. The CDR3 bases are TGTGCCAGCAGCTCGCGACTAGCGGAGAAAACCTGCGTACTCACAGATACGCAGTATTTT.

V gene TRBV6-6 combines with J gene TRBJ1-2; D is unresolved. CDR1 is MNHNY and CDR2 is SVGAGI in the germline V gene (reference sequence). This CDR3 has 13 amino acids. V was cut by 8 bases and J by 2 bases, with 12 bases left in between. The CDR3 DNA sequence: TGTGCCAGCCGCCCCGGCAGCAACTATGGCTACACCTTC. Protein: CASRPGSNYGYTF.

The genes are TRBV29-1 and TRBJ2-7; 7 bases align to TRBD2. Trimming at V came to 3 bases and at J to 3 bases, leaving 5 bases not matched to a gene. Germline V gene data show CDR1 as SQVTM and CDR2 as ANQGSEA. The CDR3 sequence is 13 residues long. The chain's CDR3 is CSVDGGMGYEQYF. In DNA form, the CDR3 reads TGCAGCGTTGACGGGGGGATGGGCTACGAGCAGTACTTC.